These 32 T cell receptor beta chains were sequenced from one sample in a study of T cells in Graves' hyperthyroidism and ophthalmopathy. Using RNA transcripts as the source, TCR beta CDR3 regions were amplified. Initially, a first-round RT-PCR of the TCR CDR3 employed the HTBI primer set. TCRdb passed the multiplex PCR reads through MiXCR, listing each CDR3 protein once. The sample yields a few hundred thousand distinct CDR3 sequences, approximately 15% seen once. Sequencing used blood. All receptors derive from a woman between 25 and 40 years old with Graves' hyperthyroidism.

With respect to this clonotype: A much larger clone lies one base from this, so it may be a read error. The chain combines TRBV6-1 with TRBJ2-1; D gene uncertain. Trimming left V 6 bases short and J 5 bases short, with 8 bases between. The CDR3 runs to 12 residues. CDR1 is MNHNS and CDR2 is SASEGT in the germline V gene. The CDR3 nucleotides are TGTGCCAGCAGCAAAGGAAACAATGAGCAGTTCTTC. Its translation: CASSKGNNEQFF.

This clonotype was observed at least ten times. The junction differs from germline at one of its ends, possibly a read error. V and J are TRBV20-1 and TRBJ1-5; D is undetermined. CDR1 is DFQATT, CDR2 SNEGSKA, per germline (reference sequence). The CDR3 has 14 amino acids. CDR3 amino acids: CSAREGSTNRPQHF. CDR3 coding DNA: TGCAGTGCTAGAGAAGGGTCTACTAATCGGCCCCAGCATTTT.

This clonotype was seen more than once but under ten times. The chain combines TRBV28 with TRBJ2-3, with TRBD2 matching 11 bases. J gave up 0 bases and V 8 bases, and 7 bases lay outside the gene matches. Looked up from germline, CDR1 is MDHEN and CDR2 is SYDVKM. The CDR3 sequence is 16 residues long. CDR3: CASGTSGNPSTDTQYF. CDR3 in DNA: TGTGCCAGCGGGACTAGCGGCAACCCTAGCACAGATACGCAGTATTTT.

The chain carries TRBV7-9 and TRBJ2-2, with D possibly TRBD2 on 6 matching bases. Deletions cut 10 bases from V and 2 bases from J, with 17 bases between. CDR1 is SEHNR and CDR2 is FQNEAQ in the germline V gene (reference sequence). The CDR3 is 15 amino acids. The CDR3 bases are TGTGCCATCTCGGGCGGGGCCGGAAACACCGGGGAGCTGTTTTTT. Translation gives CAISGGAGNTGELFF. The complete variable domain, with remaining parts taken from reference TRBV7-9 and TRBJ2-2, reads DTGVSQNPRHKITKRGQNVTFRCDPISEHNRLYWYRQTLGQGPEFLTYFQNEAQLEKSRLLSDRFSAERPKGSFSTLEIQRTEQGDSAMYLCAISGGAGNTGELFFGEGSRLTVL.

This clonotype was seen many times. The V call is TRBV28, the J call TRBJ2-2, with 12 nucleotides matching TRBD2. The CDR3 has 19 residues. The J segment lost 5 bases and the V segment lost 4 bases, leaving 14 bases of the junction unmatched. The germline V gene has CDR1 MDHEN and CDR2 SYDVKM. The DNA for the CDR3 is TGTGCCAGCAGTTCCTCGGGACTAGCGGGCCGAGTTAAGACCGGGGAGCTGTTTTTT. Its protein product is CASSSSGLAGRVKTGELFF.

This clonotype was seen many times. For the CDR3, the DNA is TGCAGTGCTAGAGTCGGACTAGCGGGAGAATTCACAGATACGCAGTATTTT. Encoded protein: CSARVGLAGEFTDTQYF. The chain links TRBV20-1 to TRBJ2-3; TRBD2 matches 13 bases. There are 17 residues in the CDR3. The V and J ends lost 1 base and 2 bases, in that order; junction bases with no gene match: 6. CDR1 is DFQATT, CDR2 SNEGSKA, per germline (reference sequence).

The CDR3 region is CASSPSGLSNQETQYF. The DNA for the CDR3 is TGCGCCAGCAGCCCGTCGGGACTATCAAACCAAGAGACCCAGTACTTC. The chain couples TRBV4-1 to TRBJ2-5, with TRBD2 identical over 7 bases. J lost 0 bases, V lost 4 bases, and 8 bases had no gene match. The CDR3 is made up of 16 amino acids. The V gene's germline CDR1 is MGHRA and CDR2 YSYEKL.

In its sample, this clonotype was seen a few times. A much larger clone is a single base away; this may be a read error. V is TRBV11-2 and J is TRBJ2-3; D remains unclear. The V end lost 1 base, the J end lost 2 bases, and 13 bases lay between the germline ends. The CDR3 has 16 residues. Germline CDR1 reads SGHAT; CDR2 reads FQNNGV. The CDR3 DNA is TGTGCCAGCAGCTTAGCGTGGGCGGAAGACACAGATACGCAGTATTTT. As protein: CASSLAWAEDTDTQYF.

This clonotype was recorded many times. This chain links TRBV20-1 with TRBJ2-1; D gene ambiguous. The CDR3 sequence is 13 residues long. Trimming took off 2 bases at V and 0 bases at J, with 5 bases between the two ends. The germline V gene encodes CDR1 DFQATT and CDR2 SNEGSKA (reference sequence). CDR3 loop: CSARISSYNEQFF. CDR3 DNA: TGCAGTGCTAGAATCAGCTCCTACAATGAGCAGTTCTTC.

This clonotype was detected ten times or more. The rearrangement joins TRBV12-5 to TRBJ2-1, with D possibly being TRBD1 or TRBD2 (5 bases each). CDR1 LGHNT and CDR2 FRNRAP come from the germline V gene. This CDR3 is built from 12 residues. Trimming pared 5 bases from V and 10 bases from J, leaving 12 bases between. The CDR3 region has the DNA TGTGCTAGTGGTCCGCGGTGGGGGGAGCAGTTCTTC. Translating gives CASGPRWGEQFF.

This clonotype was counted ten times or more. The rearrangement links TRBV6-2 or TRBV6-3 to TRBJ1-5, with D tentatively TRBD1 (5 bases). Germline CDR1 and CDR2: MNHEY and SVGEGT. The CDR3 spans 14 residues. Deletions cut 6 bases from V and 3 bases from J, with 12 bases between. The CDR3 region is CASSDEGLNQPQHF. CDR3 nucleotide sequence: TGTGCCAGCAGCGACGAGGGACTCAATCAGCCCCAGCATTTT.

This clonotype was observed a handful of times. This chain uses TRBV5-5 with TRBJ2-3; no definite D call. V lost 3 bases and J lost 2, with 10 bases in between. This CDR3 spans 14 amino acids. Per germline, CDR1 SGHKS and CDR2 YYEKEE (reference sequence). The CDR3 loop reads CASSWEFLTDTQYF. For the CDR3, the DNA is TGTGCCAGCAGCTGGGAATTCCTCACAGATACGCAGTATTTT.

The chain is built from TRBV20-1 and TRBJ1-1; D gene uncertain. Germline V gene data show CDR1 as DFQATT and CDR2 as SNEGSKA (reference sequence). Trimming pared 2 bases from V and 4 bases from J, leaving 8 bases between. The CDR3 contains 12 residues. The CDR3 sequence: CSARPQSTEAFF. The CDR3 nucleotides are TGCAGTGCTAGACCCCAGAGCACTGAAGCTTTCTTT.

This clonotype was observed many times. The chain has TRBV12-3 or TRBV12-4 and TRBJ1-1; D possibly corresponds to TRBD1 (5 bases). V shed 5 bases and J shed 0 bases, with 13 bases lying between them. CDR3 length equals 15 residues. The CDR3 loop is CASSPRQMMNTEAFF. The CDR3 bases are TGTGCCAGCAGTCCCCGACAGATGATGAACACTGAAGCTTTCTTT.

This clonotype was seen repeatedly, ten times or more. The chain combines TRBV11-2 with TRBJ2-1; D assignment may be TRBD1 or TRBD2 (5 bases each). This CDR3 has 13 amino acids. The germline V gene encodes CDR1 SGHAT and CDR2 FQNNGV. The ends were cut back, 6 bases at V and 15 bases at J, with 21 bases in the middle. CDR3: CASRTPRGAIPFF. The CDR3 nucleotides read TGTGCCAGCAGGACCCCTAGGGGAGCCATCCCGTTCTTC.

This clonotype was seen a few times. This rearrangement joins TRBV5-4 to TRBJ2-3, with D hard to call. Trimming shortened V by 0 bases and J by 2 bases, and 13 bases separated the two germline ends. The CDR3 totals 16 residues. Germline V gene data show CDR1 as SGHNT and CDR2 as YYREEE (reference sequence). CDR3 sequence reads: CASSLAGQPVTDTQYF. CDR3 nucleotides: TGTGCCAGCAGCTTGGCCGGTCAGCCGGTCACAGATACGCAGTATTTT. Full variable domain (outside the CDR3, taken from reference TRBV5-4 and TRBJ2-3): ETGVTQSPTHLIKTRGQQVTLRCSSQSGHNTVSWYQQALGQGPQFIFQYYREEENGRGNFPPRFSGLQFPNYSSELNVNALELDDSALYLCASSLAGQPVTDTQYFGPGTRLTVL.

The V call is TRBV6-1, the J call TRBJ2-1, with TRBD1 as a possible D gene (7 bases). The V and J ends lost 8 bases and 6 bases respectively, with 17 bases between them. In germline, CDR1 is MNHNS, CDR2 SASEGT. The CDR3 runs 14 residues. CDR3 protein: CASLSGGMPNEQFF. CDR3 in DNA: TGTGCCAGCCTTTCAGGGGGGATGCCCAATGAGCAGTTCTTC.

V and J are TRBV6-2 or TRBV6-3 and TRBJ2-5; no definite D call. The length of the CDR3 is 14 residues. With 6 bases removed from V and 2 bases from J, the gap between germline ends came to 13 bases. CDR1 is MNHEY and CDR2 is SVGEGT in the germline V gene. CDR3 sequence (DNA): TGTGCCAGCAGCAAGAGGCCCGGTCAAGAGACCCAGTACTTC. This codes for CASSKRPGQETQYF.

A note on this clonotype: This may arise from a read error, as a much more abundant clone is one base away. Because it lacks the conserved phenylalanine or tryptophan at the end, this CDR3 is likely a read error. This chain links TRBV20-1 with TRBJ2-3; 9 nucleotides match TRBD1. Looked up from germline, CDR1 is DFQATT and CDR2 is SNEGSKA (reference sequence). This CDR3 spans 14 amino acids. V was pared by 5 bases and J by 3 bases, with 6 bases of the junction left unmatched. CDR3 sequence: CSACRDRETDTQYL. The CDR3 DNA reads TGCAGTGCTTGCCGGGACAGGGAAACAGATACGCAGTATCTT.

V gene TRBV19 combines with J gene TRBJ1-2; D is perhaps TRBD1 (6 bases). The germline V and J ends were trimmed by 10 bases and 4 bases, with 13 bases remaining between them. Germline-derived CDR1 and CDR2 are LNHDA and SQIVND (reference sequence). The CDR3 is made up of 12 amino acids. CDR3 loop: CAIVDRTYGYTF. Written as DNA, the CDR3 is TGTGCCATCGTCGACAGGACCTATGGCTACACCTTC.

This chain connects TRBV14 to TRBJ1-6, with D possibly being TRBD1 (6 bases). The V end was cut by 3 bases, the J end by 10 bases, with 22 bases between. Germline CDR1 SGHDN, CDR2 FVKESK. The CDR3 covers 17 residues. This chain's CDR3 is CASSQGLSRDTASPLHF. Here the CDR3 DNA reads TGTGCCAGCAGCCAGGGCCTAAGCCGGGACACAGCCTCACCCCTCCACTTT.

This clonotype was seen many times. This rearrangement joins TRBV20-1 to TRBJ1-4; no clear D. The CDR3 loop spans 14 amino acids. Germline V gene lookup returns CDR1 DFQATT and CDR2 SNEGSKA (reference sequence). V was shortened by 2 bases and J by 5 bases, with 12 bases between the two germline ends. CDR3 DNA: TGCAGTGCTAGACGACACAGAGAGAATGAAAAACTGTTTTTT. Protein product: CSARRHRENEKLFF.

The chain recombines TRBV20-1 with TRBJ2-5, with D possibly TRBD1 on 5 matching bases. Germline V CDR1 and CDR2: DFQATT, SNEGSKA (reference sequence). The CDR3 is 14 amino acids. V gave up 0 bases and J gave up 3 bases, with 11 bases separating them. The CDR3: CSARDPAGKETQYF. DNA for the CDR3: TGCAGTGCTAGAGATCCGGCAGGGAAAGAGACCCAGTACTTC.

The DNA of the CDR3 is TGCAGTGCTAGAGAGGGGTTAACAGATACGCAGTATTTT. As protein: CSAREGLTDTQYF. The V and J genes are TRBV20-1 and TRBJ2-3; D remains ambiguous. CDR3 length: 13 residues. Germline V CDR1 and CDR2: DFQATT, SNEGSKA (reference sequence). V was pared by 0 bases and J by 3 bases, with 7 bases between.

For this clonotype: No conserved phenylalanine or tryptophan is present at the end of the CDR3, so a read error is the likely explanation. The CDR3 loop reads CASSPLTGELFS. Written as DNA, the CDR3 is TGTGCCAGCAGTCCCCTCACCGGGGAGCTGTTTTCT. The chain combines TRBV6-1 with TRBJ2-2; D uncertain. The CDR3 is 12 residues long. From germline, CDR1 is MNHNS and CDR2 SASEGT. Trimming took off 5 bases at V and 4 bases at J, with 5 bases between the two ends.

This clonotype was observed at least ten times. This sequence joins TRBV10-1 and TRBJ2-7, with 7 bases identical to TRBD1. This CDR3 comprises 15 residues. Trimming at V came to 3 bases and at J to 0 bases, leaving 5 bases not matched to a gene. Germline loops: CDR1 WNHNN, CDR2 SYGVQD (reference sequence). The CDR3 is CASSDSDRSSYEQYF. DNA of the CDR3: TGCGCCAGCAGTGATTCGGACAGGAGCTCCTACGAGCAGTACTTC.

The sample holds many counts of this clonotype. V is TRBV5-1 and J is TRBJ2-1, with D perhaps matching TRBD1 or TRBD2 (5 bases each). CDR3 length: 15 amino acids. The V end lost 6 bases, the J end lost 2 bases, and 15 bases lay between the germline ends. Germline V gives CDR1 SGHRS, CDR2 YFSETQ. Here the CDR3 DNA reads TGCGCCAGCACCCTTCCCGGGGCCACCTACAATGAGCAGTTCTTC. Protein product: CASTLPGATYNEQFF.

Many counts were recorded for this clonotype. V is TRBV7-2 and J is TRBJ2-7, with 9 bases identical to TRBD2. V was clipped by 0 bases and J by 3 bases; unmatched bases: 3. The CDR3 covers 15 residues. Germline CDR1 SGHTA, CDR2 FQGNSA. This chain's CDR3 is CASSLAKTSGYEQYF. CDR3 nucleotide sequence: TGTGCCAGCAGCTTAGCTAAGACTAGCGGCTACGAGCAGTACTTC.

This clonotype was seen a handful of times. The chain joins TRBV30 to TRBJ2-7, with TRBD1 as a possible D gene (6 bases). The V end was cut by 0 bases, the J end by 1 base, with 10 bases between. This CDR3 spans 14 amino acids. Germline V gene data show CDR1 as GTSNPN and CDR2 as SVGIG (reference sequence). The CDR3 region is CAWSVYRVSYEQYF. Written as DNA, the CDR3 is TGTGCCTGGAGTGTTTACAGGGTTTCCTACGAGCAGTACTTC.

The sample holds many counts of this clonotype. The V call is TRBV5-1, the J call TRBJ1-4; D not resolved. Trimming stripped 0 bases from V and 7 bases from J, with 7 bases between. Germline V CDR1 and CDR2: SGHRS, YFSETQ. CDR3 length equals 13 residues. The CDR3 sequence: CASSLERSEKLFF. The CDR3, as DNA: TGCGCCAGCAGCTTGGAAAGGAGTGAAAAACTGTTTTTT.

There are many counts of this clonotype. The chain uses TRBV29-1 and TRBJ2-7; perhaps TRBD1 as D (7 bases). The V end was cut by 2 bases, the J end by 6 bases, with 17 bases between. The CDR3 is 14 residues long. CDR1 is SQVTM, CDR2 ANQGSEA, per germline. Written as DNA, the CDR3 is TGCAGCGTTGAAACGGGTAACCAGGGGGGCGAGCAGTACTTC. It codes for CSVETGNQGGEQYF.

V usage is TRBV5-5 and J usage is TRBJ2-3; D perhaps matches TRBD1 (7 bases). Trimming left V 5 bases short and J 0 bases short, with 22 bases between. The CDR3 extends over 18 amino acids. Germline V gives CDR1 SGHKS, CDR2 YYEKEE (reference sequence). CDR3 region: CASRLRGGTALSTDTQYF. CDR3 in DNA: TGTGCCAGCAGGTTGAGGGGCGGGACAGCACTAAGCACAGATACGCAGTATTTT.